One sample yielded the 9 T cell receptor beta chains listed below, sequenced in a study of T cells in localized non-small cell lung cancer. Using immunoSEQ multiplex PCR, the repertoire was profiled, and TCRdb retains in-frame clones only, with some absent. The data show tens of thousands of clones, more than 70% seen once. The material was peripheral blood, obtained before any cancer treatment. Receptors were obtained from a female donor older than 55 with stage I lung adenocarcinoma.

The rearrangement joins TRBV19 to TRBJ2-4; 8 nucleotides match TRBD1. The CDR3 runs 13 residues. The germline gives CDR1 LNHDA, CDR2 SQIVND (reference sequence). Trimming removed 6 bases from V and 7 bases from J; junction bases left unmatched: 5. CDR3 protein: CASRGTGFNIQYF. The CDR3, as DNA: TGTGCCAGTAGGGGGACAGGTTTTAACATTCAGTACTTC.

This sequence joins TRBV10-3 and TRBJ2-6, with D possibly TRBD1 on 7 matching bases. Looked up from germline, CDR1 is ENHRY and CDR2 is SYGVKD. With 8 bases removed from V and 4 bases from J, the gap between germline ends came to 15 bases. This CDR3 contains 15 residues. The CDR3 nucleotides are TGTGCCATCGGGGACAGCGGGTCCGGGGCCAACGTCCTGACTTTC. This codes for CAIGDSGSGANVLTF.

V is TRBV19 and J is TRBJ1-1; D remains ambiguous. Germline V gives CDR1 LNHDA, CDR2 SQIVND (reference sequence). The CDR3 has 15 amino acids. Trimming took off 6 bases at V and 0 bases at J, with 14 bases between the two ends. CDR3 nucleotide sequence: TGTGCCAGTAGGATCGGCAGTTTAATGAACACTGAAGCTTTCTTT. Its translation: CASRIGSLMNTEAFF.

V is TRBV19 and J is TRBJ2-2; no clear D. Per the germline V gene, CDR1 is LNHDA and CDR2 is SQIVND (reference sequence). V lost 6 bases and J 7 bases, leaving 9 bases between the germline ends. The CDR3 has 12 amino acids. The CDR3 protein is CASRIGGGELFF. In DNA form, the CDR3 reads TGTGCCAGTAGGATTGGCGGCGGGGAGCTGTTTTTT.

The chain combines TRBV19 with TRBJ2-5; D perhaps matches TRBD1 (7 bases). This CDR3 spans 14 amino acids. Germline V gives CDR1 LNHDA, CDR2 SQIVND (reference sequence). The V and J ends lost 3 bases and 5 bases respectively, with 13 bases between them. The CDR3 coding sequence is TGTGCCAGTAGTATGACAGGGACTTGGGAGACCCAGTACTTC. Amino acid sequence: CASSMTGTWETQYF.

The sample holds a few counts of this clone. The rearrangement uses TRBV28 and TRBJ1-5; the D gene is possibly TRBD1 (6 bases). Germline V lookup: CDR1 MDHEN, CDR2 SYDVKM. The CDR3 spans 16 residues. Between the trimmed V and J ends, which lost 0 bases and 5 bases, there was a span of 14 bases. CDR3 coding DNA: TGTGCCAGCAGTTTATGGGAGGGGGTCGGGGATCAGCCCCAGCATTTT. Protein product: CASSLWEGVGDQPQHF.

This clone has a handful of counts. The CDR3 DNA follows: TGTGCCAGCAGCTTGGGGGGCTCGGGCAATGAGCAGTTCTTC. It specifies CASSLGGSGNEQFF. V is TRBV5-4 and J is TRBJ2-1, with D perhaps matching TRBD1 (5 bases). V gave up 0 bases and J gave up 6 bases, with 10 bases separating them. In germline, CDR1 is SGHNT, CDR2 YYREEE (reference sequence). The CDR3 runs to 14 residues. Full variable domain (remainder filled in from reference TRBV5-4 and TRBJ2-1): ETGVTQSPTHLIKTRGQQVTLRCSSQSGHNTVSWYQQALGQGPQFIFQYYREEENGRGNFPPRFSGLQFPNYSSELNVNALELDDSALYLCASSLGGSGNEQFFGPGTRLTVL.

The chain has TRBV4-2 and TRBJ2-2; D gene ambiguous. CDR1 is LGHNA, CDR2 YNFKEQ, per germline. Trimming left V 0 bases short and J 5 bases short, with 10 bases between. The CDR3 length is 15 residues. The CDR3 region is CASSQENSLTGELFF. The CDR3 coding sequence is TGTGCCAGCAGCCAAGAAAACTCCCTTACCGGGGAGCTGTTTTTT.

The chain employs TRBV7-9 and TRBJ2-1; D ambiguous. The CDR3 covers 17 residues. The V end lost 0 bases, the J end lost 7 bases, and 19 bases lay between the germline ends. Germline loops: CDR1 SEHNR, CDR2 FQNEAQ (reference sequence). The DNA of the CDR3 is TGTGCCAGCAGCTTAGCGCACTGGGGTCGAAACTGGAATGAGCAGTTCTTC. Translation gives CASSLAHWGRNWNEQFF.